Sequencing of this T cell receptor beta chain was carried out in a study of OX40 agonist ivuxolimab in advanced cancers. For the wider study: Ivuxolimab was an agonistic, fully human IgG2 monoclonal antibody directed against OX40 (CD134), a costimulatory receptor. Partial responses were achieved by three dose-escalation patients, of whom one had hepatocellular carcinoma and two had cutaneous melanoma. Of the approximately 50 dose-escalation patients, hepatocellular carcinoma was present in roughly 19, melanoma in approximately 15, renal cell carcinoma in 9 and head and neck cancer in 9. Intravenous ivuxolimab was administered to patients every 2 weeks at six dose levels: 0.01, 0.1, 0.3, 1.5, 3 and 10 mg/kg. The paper reports the monotherapy dose-escalation portion (N = 52 patients) of the phase I ivuxolimab trial. A male proportion of under 85% and a mean age of approximately 60 years, ranging from 23 to 79, were recorded for the dose-escalation cohort. Peripheral TCRbeta sequencing aimed to test whether ivuxolimab altered TCR sequence diversity and caused clonal T-cell expansion. Prior anti-PD-1, anti-PD-L1 or anti-CTLA-4 therapy was permitted, and 30% to 50% of dose-escalation patients had received checkpoint inhibitors.

Patients with autoimmune disease history or receiving systemic immunosuppression were excluded from the trial. Peripheral blood for TCR sequencing was collected from all dose cohorts at baseline, on cycle 4 day 1, and on cycle 7 day 1. Samples were obtained from an open-label, multicenter, first-in-human phase I dose-escalation trial of ivuxolimab. Adults with locally advanced or metastatic melanoma, renal cell, hepatocellular, or head and neck squamous cell carcinoma were enrolled in the trial. Before TCR sequencing, CD4+ T cells and CD8+ T cells were sorted from peripheral blood as separate populations. From cysteine to phenylalanine, the CDR3 is 15 amino acids long. Solely the CDR3 DNA is kept, with 45 bases framed from the first base. Looking up the germline V gene yields CDR1 SGHVS and CDR2 FQNEAQ. At the junction V is shortened by 5 bases and J by 0 bases, with 13 bases in between. About this clone: Its antigen remains undetermined. No much larger clone exists at a distance of one base, and base qualities are not known.

Genomic DNA was isolated from the sorted cells so that the TCRbeta CDR3 region could be sequenced. TCRbeta CDR3 regions were sequenced using the immunoSEQ Assay. The clones in this table, taken by TCRdb from immuneACCESS, are in-frame only. Not every clone is retained; where verified, under half of the shortfall comes from an unresolved V gene, and the cause of the rest is unknown. The sample yields 50,000 or so clones; 75% to 90% were counted once. The ten largest clones add up to roughly 20% of the sample. Study-wide findings and limitations: In partial responders in the 0.1-3.0 mg/kg groups, normalized peripheral clonal expansion was found to be among the lowest, especially among CD8+ T cells. Clonal expansion of both CD4+ and CD8+ blood T cells was observed from baseline to week 6 at doses 0.1 to 3.0 mg/kg. Low levels of normalized T-cell clonal expansion were also seen in some nonresponding patients. The antigen specificity of the clonally expanded peripheral T cells was not determined. After ivuxolimab, CD8+ T cells had more expanded clones than CD4+ T cells on average.

This specimen consisted of CD4+ or CD8+ T cells sorted from blood, obtained in a trial of the OX40 agonist ivuxolimab. The rearranged chain carries TRBV7-8 and TRBJ1-1, with the D gene not clear enough to name. This clonotype was sampled from an adult with an advanced solid tumor such as melanoma, head and neck, liver or kidney cancer. The CDR3 protein: CASSPGGGVNTEAFF. DNA sequence: TGTGCCAGCAGCCCGGGAGGTGGAGTGAACACTGAAGCTTTCTTT.